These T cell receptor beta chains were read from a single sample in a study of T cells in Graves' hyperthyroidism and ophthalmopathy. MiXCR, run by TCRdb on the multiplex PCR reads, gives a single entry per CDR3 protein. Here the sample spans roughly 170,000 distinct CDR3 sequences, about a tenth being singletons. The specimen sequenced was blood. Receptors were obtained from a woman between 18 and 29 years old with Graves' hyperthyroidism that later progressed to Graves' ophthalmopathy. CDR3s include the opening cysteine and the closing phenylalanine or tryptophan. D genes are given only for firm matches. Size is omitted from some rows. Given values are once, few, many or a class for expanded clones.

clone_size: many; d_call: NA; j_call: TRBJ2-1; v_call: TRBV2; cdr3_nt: TGTGCCAGCACTCGTCAGAGTGAGCAGTTCTTC; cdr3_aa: CASTRQSEQFF
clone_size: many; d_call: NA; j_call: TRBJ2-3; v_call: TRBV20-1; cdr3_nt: TGCAGTGCTAGCCAGTCCCTGGGAAGTACGCAGTATTTT; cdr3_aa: CSASQSLGSTQYF
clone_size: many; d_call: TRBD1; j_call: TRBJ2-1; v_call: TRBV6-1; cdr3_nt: TGTGCCAGCAGTGGGGTGGCAGGGGGCTTCTACAATGAGCAGTTCTTC; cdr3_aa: CASSGVAGGFYNEQFF
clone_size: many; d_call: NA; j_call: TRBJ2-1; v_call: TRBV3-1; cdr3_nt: TGTGCCAGCAGCCAAGCCCAGACTTACAATGAGCAGTTCTTC; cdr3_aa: CASSQAQTYNEQFF
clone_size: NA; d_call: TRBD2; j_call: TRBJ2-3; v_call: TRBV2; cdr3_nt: TGTGCCAGCAGAATCCTAGCGGGCAGCACAGATACGCAGTATTTT; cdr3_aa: CASRILAGSTDTQYF
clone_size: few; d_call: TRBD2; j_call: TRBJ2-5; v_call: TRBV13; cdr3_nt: TGTGCCAGCAGCTCCAGGACTAGCGGATACCAAGAGACCCAGTACTTC; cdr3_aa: CASSSRTSGYQETQYF
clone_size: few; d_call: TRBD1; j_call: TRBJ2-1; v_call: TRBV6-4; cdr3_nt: TGTGCCAGCAGTGAACAATCAGGGGGCGGGAACAATGAGCAGTTCTTC; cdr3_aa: CASSEQSGGGNNEQFF
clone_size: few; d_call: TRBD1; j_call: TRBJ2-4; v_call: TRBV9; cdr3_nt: TGTGCCAGCAGCCCACGGACAGGGTGGGAGGACATTCAGTACTTC; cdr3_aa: CASSPRTGWEDIQYF
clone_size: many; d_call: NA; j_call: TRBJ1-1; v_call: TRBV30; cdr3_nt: TGTGCCTGGGATCTGGGGGACACTGAAGCTTTCTTT; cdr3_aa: CAWDLGDTEAFF
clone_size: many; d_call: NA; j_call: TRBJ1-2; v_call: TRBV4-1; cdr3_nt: TGCGCCAGCAGCCATCCTCCAACGGCCCCAGAGTATTATGGCTACACCTTC; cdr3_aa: CASSHPPTAPEYYGYTF
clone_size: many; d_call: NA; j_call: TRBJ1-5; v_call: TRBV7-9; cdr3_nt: TGTGCCAGCAGCTTCGAGGCAGACGCAACGAGCAATCAGCCCCAGCATTTT; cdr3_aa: CASSFEADATSNQPQHF
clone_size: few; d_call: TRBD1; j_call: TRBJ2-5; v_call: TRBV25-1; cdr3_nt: TGTGCCAGCCTCCCCGGGGACAGGGAGGTAGAGACCCAGTACTTC; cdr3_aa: CASLPGDREVETQYF
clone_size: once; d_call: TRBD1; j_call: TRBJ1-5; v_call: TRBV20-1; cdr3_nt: TGCAGTGCTGGGGAGACAGGGAACGCGGCGCCCCAGCATTTT; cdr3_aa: CSAGETGNAAPQHF
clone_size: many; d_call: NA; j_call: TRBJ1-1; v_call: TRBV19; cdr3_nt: TGTGCCAGTAGTATTTTTGGAACTGAAGCTTTCTTT; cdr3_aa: CASSIFGTEAFF
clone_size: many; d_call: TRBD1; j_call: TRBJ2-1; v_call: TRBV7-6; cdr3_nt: TGTGCCAGCAGCCGAACTGGGACAGGGGCCTCGCATGAGCAGTTCTTC; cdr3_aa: CASSRTGTGASHEQFF
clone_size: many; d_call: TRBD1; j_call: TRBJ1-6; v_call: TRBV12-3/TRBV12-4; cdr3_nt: TGTGCCAGCAGTCGACAGGGCTATAATTCACCCCTCCACTTT; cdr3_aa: CASSRQGYNSPLHF
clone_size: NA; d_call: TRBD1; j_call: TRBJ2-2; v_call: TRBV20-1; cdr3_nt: TGCAGTGCTAGAAATACTCCGGGACAGGGTATCACCGGGGAGCTGTTTTTT; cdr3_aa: CSARNTPGQGITGELFF
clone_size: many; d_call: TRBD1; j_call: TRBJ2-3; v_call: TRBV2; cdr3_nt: TGTGCCAGCAGCGAGGGACAGACAAGCACAGATACGCAGTATTTT; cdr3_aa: CASSEGQTSTDTQYF
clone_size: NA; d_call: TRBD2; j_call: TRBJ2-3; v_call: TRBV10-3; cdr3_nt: TGTGCCATCAGTGAGGTCGAGGGAGGGCCGGATACGCAGTATTTT; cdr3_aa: CAISEVEGGPDTQYF
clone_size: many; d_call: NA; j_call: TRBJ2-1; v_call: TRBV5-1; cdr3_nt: TGCGCCAGCAGCTTTACAGGCCGACCCCTATACAATGAGCAGTTCTTC; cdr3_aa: CASSFTGRPLYNEQFF
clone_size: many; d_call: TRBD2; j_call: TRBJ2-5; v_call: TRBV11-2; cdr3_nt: TGTGCCAGCAGCCCTCTGTTAGCGGGGGGGCAAGAGACCCAGTACTTC; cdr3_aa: CASSPLLAGGQETQYF
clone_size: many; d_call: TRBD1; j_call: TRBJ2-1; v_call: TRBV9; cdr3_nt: TGTGCCAGCAGCCAAGGGGGACAGGGGGCTCGTGAGCAGTTCTTC; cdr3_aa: CASSQGGQGAREQFF
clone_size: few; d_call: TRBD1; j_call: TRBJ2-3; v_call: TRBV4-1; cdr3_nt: TGCGCCAGCAGCCAAGATAGGCGGGACAGGGAGGCCCCGCAGTATTTT; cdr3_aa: CASSQDRRDREAPQYF
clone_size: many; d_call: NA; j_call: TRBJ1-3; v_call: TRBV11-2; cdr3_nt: TGTGCCAGCAAAGCAATACAGGGTAACGGAAACACCATATATTTT; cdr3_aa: CASKAIQGNGNTIYF
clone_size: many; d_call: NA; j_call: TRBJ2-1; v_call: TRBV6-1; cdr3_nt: TGTGCCAGCAGTGTTACTACCAACTCCTACAATGAGCAGTTCTTC; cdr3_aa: CASSVTTNSYNEQFF
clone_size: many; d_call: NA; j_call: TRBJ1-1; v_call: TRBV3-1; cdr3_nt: TGTGCCAGCAGCCAAGATAAGCAGGGGAAGGCTGAAGCTTTCTTT; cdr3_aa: CASSQDKQGKAEAFF
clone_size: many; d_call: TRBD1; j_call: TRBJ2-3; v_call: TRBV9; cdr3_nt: TGTGCCAGCAGCGTTGGCCGGGACAGGGGCGGAGGCACAGATACGCAGTATTTT; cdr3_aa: CASSVGRDRGGGTDTQYF
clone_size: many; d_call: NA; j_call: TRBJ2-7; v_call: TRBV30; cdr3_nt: TGTGCCTGGAGTGTTTTGTCCTACGAGCAGTACTTC; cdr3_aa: CAWSVLSYEQYF
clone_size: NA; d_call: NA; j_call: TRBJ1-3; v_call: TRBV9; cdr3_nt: TGTGCCAGCAGCGTAGGCCCGGCCTCTGGAAACACCATATATTTT; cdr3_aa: CASSVGPASGNTIYF
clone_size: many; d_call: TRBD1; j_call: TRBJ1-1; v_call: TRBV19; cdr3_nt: TGTGCCAGTAGGGACAGGGGAATGAACACTGAAGCTTTCTTT; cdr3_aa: CASRDRGMNTEAFF
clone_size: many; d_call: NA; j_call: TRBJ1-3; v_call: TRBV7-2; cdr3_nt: TGTGCCAGCAGCGGTAGACAACCATCTGGAAACACCATATATTTT; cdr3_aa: CASSGRQPSGNTIYF
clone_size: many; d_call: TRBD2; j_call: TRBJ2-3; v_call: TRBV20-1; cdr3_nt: TGCAGTGCTAGCGCATCCTTTGGACTAGCGGGGGAAGCTAGCACAGATACGCAGTATTTT; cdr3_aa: CSASASFGLAGEASTDTQYF
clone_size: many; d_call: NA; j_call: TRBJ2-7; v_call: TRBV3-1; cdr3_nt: TGTGCCAGCAGCCAAGTCCAGAGCTCCTACGAGCAGTACTTC; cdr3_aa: CASSQVQSSYEQYF
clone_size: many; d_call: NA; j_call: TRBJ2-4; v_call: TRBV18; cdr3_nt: TGTGCCAGCTCACCACCGTCGAGGGGGGAGAAAAACATTCAGTACTTC; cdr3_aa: CASSPPSRGEKNIQYF
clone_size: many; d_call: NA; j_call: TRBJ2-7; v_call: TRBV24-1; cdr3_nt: TGTGCCACCAGGGTAGCAAGCGAGCAGTACTTC; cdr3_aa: CATRVASEQYF
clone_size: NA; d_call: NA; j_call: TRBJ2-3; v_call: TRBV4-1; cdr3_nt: TGCGCCAGCAGCCAAGATCGGGTAACAGATACGCAGTATTTT; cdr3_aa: CASSQDRVTDTQYF
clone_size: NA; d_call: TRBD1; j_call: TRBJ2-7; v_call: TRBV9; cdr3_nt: TGTGCCAGCAGCGACCGAGCACAGGGGGAGCAGTACTTC; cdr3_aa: CASSDRAQGEQYF